The 5 T cell receptor beta chains below come from one sample, sequenced in a study of T cell responses to AZD1222 COVID-19 vaccine. Only in-frame clones appear in the TCRdb table, and some are missing; sequencing was by immunoSEQ multiplex PCR. The data show some 150,000 clones, 90% seen once. The source was peripheral blood, collected 28 days after the second AZD1222 dose. Receptors were obtained from an adult who received the AZD1222 COVID-19 vaccine.

The gene calls are TRBV19 and TRBJ2-1; no clear D. The CDR3 totals 13 residues. Trimming left V 3 bases short and J 4 bases short, with 7 bases between. Per the germline V gene, CDR1 is LNHDA and CDR2 is SQIVND (reference sequence). This CDR3 is CASSMGPYNEQFF. The CDR3, as DNA: TGTGCCAGTAGTATGGGCCCGTACAATGAGCAGTTCTTC.

The V gene is TRBV9, the J gene TRBJ1-5; D uncertain. Between the trimmed V and J ends, which lost 0 bases and 7 bases, there was a span of 8 bases. Germline lookup yields CDR1 SGDLS and CDR2 YYNGEE. This CDR3 is built from 13 residues. The CDR3 spells CASSVDGEQPQHF. CDR3 nucleotides: TGTGCCAGCAGCGTAGACGGGGAACAGCCCCAGCATTTT.

This chain connects TRBV3-1 (or the pseudogene TRBV3-2) to TRBJ1-6; unclear D gene. Germline-derived CDR1 and CDR2 are LGHDT and YNNKEL (reference sequence). The CDR3 runs to 18 residues. The ends were cut back, 0 bases at V and 0 bases at J, with 12 bases in the middle. The chain's CDR3 is CASSQDGRKSSYNSPLHF. Here the CDR3 DNA reads TGTGCCAGCAGCCAAGACGGCAGAAAGAGCTCCTATAATTCACCCCTCCACTTT.

The chain couples TRBV7-6 to TRBJ1-5; D might be TRBD1 (5 bases). Trimming took 1 base from V and 4 from J, leaving 11 bases between them. Germline lookup yields CDR1 SGHVS and CDR2 FNYEAQ. This CDR3 is built from 15 residues. Here the CDR3 reads CASSLGSGWNQPQHF. In nucleotides, the CDR3 is TGTGCCAGCAGCTTAGGGTCAGGGTGGAATCAGCCCCAGCATTTT.

The chain joins TRBV5-6 to TRBJ2-2; no reliable D call. CDR1 SGHDT and CDR2 YYEEEE come from the germline V gene. The CDR3 runs to 15 residues. Trimming removed 2 bases at V and 1 base at J, with 9 bases between. CDR3 region: CASSFPLKNTGELFF. In DNA, the CDR3 is TGTGCCAGCAGCTTTCCCCTCAAGAACACCGGGGAGCTGTTTTTT.